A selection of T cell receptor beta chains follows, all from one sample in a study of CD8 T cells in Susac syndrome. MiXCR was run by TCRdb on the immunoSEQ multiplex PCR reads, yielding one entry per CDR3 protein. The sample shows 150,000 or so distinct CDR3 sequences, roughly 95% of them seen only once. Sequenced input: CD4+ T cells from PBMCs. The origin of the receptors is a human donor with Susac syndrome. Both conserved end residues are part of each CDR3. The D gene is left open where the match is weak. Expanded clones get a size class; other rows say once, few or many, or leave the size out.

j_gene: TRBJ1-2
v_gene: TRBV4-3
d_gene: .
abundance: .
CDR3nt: TGCGCCAGCCGGGGACTAACTTATGGCTACACCTTC
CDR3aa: CASRGLTYGYTF

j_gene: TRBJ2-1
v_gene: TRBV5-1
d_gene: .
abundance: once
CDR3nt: TGCGCCAGCAGCGACCCGCTCTACAATGAGCAGTTCTTC
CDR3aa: CASSDPLYNEQFF

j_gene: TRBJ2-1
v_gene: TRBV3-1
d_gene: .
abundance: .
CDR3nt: TGTGCCAGCAGCCAAAACTTCCGGTCCAATGAGCAGTTCTTC
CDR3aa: CASSQNFRSNEQFF

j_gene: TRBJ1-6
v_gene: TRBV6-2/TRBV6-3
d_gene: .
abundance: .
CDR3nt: TGTGCCAGCAGTTATTACGGCCCACCCCTCCACTTT
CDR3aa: CASSYYGPPLHF

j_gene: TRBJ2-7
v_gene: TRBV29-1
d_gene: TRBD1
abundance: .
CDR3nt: TGCAGCGCGGGGACAGGCGGTCCGAACTACGAGCAGTACTTC
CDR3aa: CSAGTGGPNYEQYF

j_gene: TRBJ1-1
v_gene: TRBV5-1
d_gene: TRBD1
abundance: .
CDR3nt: TGCGCCAGCAGCCCAGGACAGGGGGTAGTCGACACTGAAGCTTTCTTT
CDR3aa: CASSPGQGVVDTEAFF

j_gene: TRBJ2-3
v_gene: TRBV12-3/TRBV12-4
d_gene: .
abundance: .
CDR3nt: TGTGCCAGCAGTTTCGATTTAGGGAGATACACAGATACGCAGTATTTT
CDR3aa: CASSFDLGRYTDTQYF

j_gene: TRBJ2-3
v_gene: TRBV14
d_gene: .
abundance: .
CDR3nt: TGTGCCAGCAGCCCCCCTCCTAGCACAGATACGCAGTATTTT
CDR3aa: CASSPPPSTDTQYF

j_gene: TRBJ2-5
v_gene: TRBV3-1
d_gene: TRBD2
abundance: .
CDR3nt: TGTGCCAGCAGCCCCAATGGGGGGGCCCAGTACTTC
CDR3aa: CASSPNGGAQYF

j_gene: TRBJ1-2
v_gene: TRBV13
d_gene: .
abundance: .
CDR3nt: TGTGCCAGCAGCTTACGCTCAGATAACTATGGCTACACCTTC
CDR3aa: CASSLRSDNYGYTF

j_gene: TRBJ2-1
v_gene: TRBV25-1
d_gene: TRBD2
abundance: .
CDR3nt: TGTGCCAGCAGTGTTGCGGGGGGGCCAGGGGAGCAGTTCTTC
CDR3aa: CASSVAGGPGEQFF

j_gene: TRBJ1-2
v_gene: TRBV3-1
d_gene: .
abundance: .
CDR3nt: TGTGCCAGCAGCCAAGATTCGCTCCAGGGGAACTATGGCTACACCTTC
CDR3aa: CASSQDSLQGNYGYTF

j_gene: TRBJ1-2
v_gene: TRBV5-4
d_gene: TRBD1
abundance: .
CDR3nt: TGTGCCAGCAGCTTGTCCCGGGACAGGGTAAAGGATGGCTACACCTTC
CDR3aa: CASSLSRDRVKDGYTF